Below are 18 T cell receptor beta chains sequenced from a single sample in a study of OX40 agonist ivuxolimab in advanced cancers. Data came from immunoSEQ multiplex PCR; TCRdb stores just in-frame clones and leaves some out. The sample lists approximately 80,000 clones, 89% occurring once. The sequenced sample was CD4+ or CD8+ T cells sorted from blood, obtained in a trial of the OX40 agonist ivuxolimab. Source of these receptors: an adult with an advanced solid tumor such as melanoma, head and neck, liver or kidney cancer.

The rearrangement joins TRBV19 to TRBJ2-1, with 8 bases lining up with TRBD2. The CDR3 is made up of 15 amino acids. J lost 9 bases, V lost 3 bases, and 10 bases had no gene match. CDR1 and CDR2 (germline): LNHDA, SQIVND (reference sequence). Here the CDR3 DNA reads TGTGCCAGTAGTATCATGGCGGGAGGCATTTCTGAGCAGTTCTTC. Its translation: CASSIMAGGISEQFF. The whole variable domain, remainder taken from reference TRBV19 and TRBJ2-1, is DGGITQSPKYLFRKEGQNVTLSCEQNLNHDAMYWYRQDPGQGLRLIYYSQIVNDFQKGDIAEGYSVSREKKESFPLTVTSAQKNPTAFYLCASSIMAGGISEQFFGPGTRLTVL.

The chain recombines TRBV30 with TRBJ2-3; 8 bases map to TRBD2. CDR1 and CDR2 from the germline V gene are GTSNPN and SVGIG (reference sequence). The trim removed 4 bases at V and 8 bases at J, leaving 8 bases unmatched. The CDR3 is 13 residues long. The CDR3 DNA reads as TGTGCCTGGACTTCCGGGCTAGCGGGTACGCAGTATTTT. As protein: CAWTSGLAGTQYF.

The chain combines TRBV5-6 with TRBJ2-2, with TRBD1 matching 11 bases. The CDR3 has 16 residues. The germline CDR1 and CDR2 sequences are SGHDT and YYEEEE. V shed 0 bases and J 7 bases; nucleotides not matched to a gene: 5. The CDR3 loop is CASSLVRTGGSGELFF. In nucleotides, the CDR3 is TGTGCCAGCAGCTTGGTCAGGACAGGGGGCAGCGGGGAGCTGTTTTTT.

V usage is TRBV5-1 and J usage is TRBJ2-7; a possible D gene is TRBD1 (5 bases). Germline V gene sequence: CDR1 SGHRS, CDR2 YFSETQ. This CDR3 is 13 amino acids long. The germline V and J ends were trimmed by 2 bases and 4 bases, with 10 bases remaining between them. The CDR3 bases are TGCGCCAGCAGCTTCTACAGGTCTTACGAGCAGTACTTC. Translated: CASSFYRSYEQYF.

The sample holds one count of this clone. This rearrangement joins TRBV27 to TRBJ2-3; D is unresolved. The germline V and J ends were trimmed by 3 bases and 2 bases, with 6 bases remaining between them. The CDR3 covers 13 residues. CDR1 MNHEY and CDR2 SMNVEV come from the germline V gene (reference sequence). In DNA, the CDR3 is TGTGCCAGCAGTTTTTTCCACACAGATACGCAGTATTTT. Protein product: CASSFFHTDTQYF.

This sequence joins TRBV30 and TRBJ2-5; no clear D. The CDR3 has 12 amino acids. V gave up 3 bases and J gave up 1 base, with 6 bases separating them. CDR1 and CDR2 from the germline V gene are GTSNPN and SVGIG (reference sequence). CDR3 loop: CAWRGFQETQYF. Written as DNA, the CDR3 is TGTGCCTGGAGGGGTTTCCAAGAGACCCAGTACTTC.

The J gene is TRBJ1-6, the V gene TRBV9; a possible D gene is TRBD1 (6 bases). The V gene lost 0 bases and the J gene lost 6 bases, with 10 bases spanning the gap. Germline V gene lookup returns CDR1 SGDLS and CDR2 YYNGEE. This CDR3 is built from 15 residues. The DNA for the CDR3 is TGTGCCAGCAGCGTAGTGGGGGCCATTAATTCACCCCTCCACTTT. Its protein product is CASSVVGAINSPLHF. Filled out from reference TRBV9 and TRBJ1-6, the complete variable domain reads DSGVTQTPKHLITATGQRVTLRCSPRSGDLSVYWYQQSLDQGLQFLIQYYNGEERAKGNILERFSAQQFPDLHSELNLSSLELGDSALYFCASSVVGAINSPLHFGNGTRLTVT.

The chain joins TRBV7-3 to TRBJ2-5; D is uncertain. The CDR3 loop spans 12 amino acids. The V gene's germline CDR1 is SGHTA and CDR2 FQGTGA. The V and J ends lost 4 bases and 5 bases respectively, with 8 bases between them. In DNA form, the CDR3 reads TGTGCCAGCAGCTCCCCCGGGGAGACCCAGTACTTC. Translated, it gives CASSSPGETQYF.

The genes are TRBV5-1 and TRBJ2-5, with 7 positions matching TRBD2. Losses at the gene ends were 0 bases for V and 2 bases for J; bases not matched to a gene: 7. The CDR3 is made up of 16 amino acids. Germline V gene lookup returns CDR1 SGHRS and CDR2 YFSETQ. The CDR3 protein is CASSLGPGGSQETQYF. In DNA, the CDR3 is TGCGCCAGCAGCTTGGGGCCCGGGGGGAGTCAAGAGACCCAGTACTTC.

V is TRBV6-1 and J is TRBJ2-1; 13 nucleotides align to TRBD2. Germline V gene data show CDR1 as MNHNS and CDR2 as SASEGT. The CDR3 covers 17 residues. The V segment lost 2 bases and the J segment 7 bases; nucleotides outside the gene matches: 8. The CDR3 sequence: CASSEKSGLAGQNEQFF. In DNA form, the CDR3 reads TGTGCCAGCAGTGAAAAATCGGGACTAGCGGGACAAAATGAGCAGTTCTTC.

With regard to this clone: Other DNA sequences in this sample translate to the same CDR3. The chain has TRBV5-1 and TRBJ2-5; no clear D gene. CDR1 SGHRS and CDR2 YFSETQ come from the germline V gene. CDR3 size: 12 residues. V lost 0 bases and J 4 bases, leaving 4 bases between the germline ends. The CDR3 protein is CASSLDGETQYF. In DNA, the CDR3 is TGCGCCAGCAGCTTGGACGGAGAGACCCAGTACTTC.

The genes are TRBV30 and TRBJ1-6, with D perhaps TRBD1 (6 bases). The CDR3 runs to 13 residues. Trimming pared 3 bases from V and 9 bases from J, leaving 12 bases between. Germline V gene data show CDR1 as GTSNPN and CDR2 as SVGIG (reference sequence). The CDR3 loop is CAWRGGRSSPLHF. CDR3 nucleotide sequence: TGTGCCTGGAGAGGGGGGAGGAGTTCACCCCTCCACTTT.

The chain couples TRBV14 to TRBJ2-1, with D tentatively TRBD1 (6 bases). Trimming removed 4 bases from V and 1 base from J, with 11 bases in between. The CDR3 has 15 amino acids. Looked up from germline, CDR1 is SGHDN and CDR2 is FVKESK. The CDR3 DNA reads TGTGCCAGCAGCCCGTTACAGGGATCCTACAATGAGCAGTTCTTC. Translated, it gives CASSPLQGSYNEQFF.

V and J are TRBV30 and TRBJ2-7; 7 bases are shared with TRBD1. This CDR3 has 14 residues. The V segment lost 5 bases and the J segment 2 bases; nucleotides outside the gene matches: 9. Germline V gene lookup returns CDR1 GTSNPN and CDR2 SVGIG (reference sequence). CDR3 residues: CAWRRQGGTYEQYF. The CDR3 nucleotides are TGTGCCTGGCGACGACAGGGTGGAACCTACGAGCAGTACTTC.

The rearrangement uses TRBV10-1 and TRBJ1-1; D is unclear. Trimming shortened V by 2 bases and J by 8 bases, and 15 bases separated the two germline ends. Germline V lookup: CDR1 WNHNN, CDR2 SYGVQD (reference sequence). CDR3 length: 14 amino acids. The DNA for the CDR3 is TGCGCCAGCAGTGAGCGTCTACCCGGAGGAGAAGCTTTCTTT. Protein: CASSERLPGGEAFF.

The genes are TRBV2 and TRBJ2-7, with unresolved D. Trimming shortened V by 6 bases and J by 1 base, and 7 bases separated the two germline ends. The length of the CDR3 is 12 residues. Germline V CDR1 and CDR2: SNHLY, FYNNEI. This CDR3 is CASSGESYEQYF. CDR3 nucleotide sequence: TGTGCCAGCAGCGGTGAGTCCTACGAGCAGTACTTC. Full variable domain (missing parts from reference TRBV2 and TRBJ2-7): EPEVTQTPSHQVTQMGQEVILRCVPISNHLYFYWYRQILGQKVEFLVSFYNNEISEKSEIFDDQFSVERPDGSNFTLKIRSTKLEDSAMYFCASSGESYEQYFGPGTRLTVT.

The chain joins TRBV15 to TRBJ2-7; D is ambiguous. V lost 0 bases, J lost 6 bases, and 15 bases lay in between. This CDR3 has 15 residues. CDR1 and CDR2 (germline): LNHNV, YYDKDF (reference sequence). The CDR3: CATSRDLLGSGEQYF. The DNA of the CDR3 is TGTGCCACCAGCAGAGATCTGTTGGGTTCGGGCGAGCAGTACTTC.

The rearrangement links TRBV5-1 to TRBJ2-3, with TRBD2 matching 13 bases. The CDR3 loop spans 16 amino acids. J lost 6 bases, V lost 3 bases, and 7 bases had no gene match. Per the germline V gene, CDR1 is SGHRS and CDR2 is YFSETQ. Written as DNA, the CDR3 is TGCGCCAGCAGCTCGCGGACTAGCGGGGGAGGGGATACGCAGTATTTT. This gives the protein CASSSRTSGGGDTQYF.